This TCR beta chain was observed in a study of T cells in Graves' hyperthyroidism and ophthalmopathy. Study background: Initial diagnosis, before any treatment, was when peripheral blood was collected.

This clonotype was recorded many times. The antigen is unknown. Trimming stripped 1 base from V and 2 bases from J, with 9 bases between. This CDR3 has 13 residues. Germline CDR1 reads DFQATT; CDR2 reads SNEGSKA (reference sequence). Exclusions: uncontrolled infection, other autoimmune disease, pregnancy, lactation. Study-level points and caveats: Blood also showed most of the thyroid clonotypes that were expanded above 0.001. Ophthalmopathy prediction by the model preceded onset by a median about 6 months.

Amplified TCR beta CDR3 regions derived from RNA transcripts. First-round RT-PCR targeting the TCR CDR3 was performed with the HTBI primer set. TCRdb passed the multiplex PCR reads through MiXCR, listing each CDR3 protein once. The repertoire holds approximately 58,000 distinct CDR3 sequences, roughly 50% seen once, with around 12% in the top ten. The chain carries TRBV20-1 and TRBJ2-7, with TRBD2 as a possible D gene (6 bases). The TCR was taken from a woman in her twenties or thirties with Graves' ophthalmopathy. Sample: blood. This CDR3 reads CSARGGVAYEQYF. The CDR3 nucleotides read TGCAGTGCTAGAGGCGGGGTTGCCTACGAGCAGTACTTC.